This T cell receptor beta chain is drawn from a study of T cells in localized non-small cell lung cancer. This clone was picked up many times. V gave up 11 bases and J gave up 0 bases, with 17 bases separating them. The CDR3 contains 16 residues. The germline V gene encodes CDR1 MNHGY and CDR2 SAAAGT. The data were produced by immunoSEQ multiplex PCR, yet TCRdb's version contains in-frame clones alone and is incomplete. Of about 13,000 clones listed, roughly 27% are singletons. Sample: lung tumor tissue, taken before any cancer treatment. This rearrangement joins TRBV6-8 to TRBJ2-6; unclear D gene. The sequence came from a female donor over 55 with stage I lung adenocarcinoma. Written as DNA, the CDR3 is TGTGCCCACCGTCCAGGCTTCGTCTCTGGGGCCAACGTCCTGACTTTC. It translates to CAHRPGFVSGANVLTF.